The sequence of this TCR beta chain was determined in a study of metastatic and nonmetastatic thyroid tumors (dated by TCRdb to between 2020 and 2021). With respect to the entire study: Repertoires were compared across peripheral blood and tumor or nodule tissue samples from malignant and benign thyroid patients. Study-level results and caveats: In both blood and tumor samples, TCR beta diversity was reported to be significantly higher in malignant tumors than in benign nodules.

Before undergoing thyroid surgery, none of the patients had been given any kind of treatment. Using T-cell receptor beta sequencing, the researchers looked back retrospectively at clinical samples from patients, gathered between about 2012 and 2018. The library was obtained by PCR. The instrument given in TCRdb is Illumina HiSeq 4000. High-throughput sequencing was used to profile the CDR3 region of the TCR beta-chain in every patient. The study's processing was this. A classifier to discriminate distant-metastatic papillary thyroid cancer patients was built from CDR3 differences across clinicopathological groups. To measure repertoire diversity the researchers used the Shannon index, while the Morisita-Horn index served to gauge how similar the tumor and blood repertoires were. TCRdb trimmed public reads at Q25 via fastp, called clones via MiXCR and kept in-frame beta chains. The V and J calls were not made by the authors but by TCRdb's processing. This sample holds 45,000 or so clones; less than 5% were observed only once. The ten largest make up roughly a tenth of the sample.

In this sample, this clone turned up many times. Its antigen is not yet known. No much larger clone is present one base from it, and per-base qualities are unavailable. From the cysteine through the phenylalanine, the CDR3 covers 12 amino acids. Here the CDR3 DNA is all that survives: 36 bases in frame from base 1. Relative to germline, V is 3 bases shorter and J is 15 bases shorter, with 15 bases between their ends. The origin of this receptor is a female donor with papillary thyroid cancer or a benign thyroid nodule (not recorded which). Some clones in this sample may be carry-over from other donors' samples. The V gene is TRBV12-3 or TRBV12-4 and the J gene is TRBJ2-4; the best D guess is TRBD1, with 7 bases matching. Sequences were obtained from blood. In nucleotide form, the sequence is TGTGCCAGCAGTTTGGAGGGGGCGATGCGGTACTTC. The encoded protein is CASSLEGAMRYF.